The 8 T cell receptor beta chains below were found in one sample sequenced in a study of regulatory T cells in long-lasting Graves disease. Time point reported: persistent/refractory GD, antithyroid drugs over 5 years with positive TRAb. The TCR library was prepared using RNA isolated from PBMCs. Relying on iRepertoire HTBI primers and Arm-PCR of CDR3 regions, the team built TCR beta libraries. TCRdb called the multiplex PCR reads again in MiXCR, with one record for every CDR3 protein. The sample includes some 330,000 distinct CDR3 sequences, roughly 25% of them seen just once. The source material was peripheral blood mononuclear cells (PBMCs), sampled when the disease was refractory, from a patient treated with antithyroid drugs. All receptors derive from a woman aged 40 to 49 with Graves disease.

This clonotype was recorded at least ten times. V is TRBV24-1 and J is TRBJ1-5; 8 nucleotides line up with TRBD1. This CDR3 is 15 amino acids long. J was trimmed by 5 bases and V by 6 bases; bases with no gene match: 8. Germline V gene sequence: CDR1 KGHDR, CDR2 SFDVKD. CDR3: CATSRSGQGDQPQHF. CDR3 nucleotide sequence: TGTGCCACCAGTCGGTCCGGACAGGGTGATCAGCCCCAGCATTTT.

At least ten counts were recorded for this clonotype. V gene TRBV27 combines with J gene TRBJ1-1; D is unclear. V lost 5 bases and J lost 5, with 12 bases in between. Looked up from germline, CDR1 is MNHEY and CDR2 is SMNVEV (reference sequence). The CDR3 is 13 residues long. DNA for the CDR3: TGTGCCAGCAGTCCCGGGTTGTTAACTGAAGCTTTCTTT. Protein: CASSPGLLTEAFF.

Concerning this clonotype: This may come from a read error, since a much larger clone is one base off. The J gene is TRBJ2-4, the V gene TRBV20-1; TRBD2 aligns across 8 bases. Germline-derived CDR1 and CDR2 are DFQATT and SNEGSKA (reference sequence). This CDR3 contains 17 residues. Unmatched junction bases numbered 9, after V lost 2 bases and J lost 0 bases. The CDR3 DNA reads TGCAGTGCTAGACGGACTAGCAGGAGGGTAGCCAAAAACATTCAGTACTTC. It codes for CSARRTSRRVAKNIQYF.

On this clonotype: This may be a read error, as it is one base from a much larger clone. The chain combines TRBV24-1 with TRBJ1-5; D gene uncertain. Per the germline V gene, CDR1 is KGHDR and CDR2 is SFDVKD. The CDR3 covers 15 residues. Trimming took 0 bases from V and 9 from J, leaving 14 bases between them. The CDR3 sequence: CATSDLAGVYRPQHF. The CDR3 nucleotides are TGTGCCACCAGTGATTTGGCAGGAGTGTATCGGCCCCAGCATTTT.

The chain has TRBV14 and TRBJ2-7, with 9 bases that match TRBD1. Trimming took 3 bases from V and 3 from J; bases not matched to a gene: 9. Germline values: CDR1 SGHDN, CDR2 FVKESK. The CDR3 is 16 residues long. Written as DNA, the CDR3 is TGTGCCAGCAGCCAGGCAGGGACAGGGTTACACTACGAGCAGTACTTC. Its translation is CASSQAGTGLHYEQYF.

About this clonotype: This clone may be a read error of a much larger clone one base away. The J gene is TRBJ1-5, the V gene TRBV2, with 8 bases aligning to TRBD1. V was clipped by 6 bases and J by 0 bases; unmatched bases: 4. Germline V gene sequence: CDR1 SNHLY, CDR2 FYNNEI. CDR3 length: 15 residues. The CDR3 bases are TGTGCCAGCAGGCAGACAGGGGATAGCAATCAGCCCCAGCATTTT. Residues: CASRQTGDSNQPQHF.

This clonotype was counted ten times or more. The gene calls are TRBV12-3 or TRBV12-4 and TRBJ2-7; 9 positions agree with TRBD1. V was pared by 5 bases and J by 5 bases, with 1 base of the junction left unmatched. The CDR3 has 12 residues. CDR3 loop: CASSGDRDEQYF. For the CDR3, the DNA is TGTGCCAGCAGTGGGGACAGGGACGAGCAGTACTTC.

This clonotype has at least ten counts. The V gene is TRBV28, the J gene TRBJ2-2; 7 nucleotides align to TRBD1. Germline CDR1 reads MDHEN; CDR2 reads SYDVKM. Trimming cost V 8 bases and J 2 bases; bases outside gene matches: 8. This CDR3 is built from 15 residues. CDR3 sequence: CASQWTGDNTGELFF. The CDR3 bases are TGTGCCAGCCAATGGACAGGTGACAACACCGGGGAGCTGTTTTTT.